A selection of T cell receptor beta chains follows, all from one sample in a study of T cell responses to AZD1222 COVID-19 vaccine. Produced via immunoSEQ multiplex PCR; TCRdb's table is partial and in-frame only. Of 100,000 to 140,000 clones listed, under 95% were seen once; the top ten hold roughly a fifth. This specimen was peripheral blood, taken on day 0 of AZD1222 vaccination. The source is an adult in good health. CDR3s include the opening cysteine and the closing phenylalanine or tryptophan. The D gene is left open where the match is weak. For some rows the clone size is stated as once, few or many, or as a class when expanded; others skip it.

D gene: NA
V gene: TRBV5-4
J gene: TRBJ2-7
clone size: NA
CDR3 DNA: TGTGCCAGCAGCTTGGGCAGCAACTCCTACGAGCAGTACTTC
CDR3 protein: CASSLGSNSYEQYF

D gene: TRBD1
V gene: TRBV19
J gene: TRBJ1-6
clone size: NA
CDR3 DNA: TGTGCCAGTAGTACCCAGACAGGGAATAATTCACCCCTCCACTTT
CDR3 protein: CASSTQTGNNSPLHF

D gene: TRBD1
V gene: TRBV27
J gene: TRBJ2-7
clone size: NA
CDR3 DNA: TGTGCCAGCAGTTCTTGGACAGGGGGCCCCTACGAGCAGTACTTC
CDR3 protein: CASSSWTGGPYEQYF

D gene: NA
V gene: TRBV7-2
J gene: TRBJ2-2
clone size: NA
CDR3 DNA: TGTGCCAGCAGCCTCCCCGGGGGCCACTCCGGGGAGCTGTTTTTT
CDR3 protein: CASSLPGGHSGELFF

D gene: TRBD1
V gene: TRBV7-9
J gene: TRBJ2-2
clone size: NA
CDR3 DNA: TGTGCCAGCAGCTTAGGACAACGACAGGGGTCGGGAACCGGGGAGCTGTTTTTT
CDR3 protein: CASSLGQRQGSGTGELFF

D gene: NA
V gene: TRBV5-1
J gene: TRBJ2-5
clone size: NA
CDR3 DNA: TGCGCCAGCAGCTTCCGAACGGGGTTTGGGGAGACCCAGTACTTC
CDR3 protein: CASSFRTGFGETQYF

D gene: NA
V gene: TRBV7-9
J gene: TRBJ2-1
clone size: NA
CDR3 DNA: TGTGCCAGCAGCCGGACCGGGGGCCCAGGCGATGAGCAGTTCTTC
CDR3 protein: CASSRTGGPGDEQFF

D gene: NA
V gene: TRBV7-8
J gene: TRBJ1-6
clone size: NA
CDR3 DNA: TGTGCCAGCAGCTTAACCTACAGGGCCAATTCACCCCTCCACTTT
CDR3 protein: CASSLTYRANSPLHF

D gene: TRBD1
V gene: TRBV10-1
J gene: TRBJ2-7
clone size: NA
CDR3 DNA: TGCGCCAGCAGCCGAGGGACAGGGGGTTCCTACGAGCAGTACTTC
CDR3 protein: CASSRGTGGSYEQYF

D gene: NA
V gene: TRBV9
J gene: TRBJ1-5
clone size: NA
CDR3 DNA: TGTGCCAGCAGCCAGACCCTCCATCAGCCCCAGCATTTT
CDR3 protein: CASSQTLHQPQHF

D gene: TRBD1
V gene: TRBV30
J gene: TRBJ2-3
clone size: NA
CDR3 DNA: TGTGCCTGGACGAAGGGGGCCTCAACAGATACGCAGTATTTT
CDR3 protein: CAWTKGASTDTQYF

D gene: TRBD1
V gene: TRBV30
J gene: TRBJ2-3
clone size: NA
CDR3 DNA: TGTGCCTGGAGTGTTGGGGACAGCCTGGACACAGATACGCAGTATTTT
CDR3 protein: CAWSVGDSLDTDTQYF

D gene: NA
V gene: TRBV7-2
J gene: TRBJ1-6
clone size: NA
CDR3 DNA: TGTGCCAGCAGCTTAGCAAGAGAGTCACCCCTCCACTTT
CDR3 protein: CASSLARESPLHF

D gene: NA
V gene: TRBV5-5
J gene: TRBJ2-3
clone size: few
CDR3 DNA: TGTGCCAGCAGCCCGGGGGCAGGCTCTAAAGATACGCAGTATTTT
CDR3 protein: CASSPGAGSKDTQYF

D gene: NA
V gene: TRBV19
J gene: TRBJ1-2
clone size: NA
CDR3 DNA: TGTGCCAGTAATCCGGGGTCTTTTTATGGCTACACCTTC
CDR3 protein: CASNPGSFYGYTF

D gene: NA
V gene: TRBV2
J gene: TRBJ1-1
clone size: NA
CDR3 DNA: TGTGCCAGCAGTCGAACAGAGAAAGCTTTCTTT
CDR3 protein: CASSRTEKAFF

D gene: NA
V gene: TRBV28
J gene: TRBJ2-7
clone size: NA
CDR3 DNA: TGTGCCAGCAGTTTCACCCGATTCTCCTACGAGCAGTACTTC
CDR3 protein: CASSFTRFSYEQYF

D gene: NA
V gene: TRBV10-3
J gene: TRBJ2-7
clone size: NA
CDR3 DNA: TGTGCCATCACCCAGGGGCAGGGGTCCGACGAGCAGTACTTC
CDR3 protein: CAITQGQGSDEQYF

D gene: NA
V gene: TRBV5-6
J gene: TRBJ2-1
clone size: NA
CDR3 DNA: TGTGCCAGCAGCTTGTTAGGCCCGGGACAAATCTACAATGAGCAGTTCTTC
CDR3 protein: CASSLLGPGQIYNEQFF

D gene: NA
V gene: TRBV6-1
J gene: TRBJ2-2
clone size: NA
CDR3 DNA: TGTGCCAGCAGTGAAGCTGGAGGGACTACCGGGGAGCTGTTTTTT
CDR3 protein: CASSEAGGTTGELFF

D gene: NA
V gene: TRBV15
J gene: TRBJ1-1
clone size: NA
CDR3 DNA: TGTGCCACCAGCCCGCACAGGGAGGACACTGAAGCTTTCTTT
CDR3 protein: CATSPHREDTEAFF

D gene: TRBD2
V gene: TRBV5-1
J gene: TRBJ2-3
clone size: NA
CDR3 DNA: TGCGCCAGCAGCGTCGGACTAGCGGGGGGCCCCTACTCGCAGTATTTT
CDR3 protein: CASSVGLAGGPYSQYF

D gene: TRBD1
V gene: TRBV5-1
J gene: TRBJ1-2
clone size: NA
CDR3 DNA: TGCGCCAGCAGCCCGGGGGACAGGGCTCCCTCGGGTGGCTACACCTTC
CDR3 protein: CASSPGDRAPSGGYTF

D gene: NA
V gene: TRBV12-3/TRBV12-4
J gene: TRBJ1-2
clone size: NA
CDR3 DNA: TGTGCCAGCAGTTTTAGGGGAGACTATGGCTACACCTTC
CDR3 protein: CASSFRGDYGYTF

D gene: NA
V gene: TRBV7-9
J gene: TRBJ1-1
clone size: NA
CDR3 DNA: TGTGCCAGCAGCTTAGGGGACCCTACCGCTGAAGCTTTCTTT
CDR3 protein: CASSLGDPTAEAFF

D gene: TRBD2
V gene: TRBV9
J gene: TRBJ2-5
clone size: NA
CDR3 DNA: TGTGCCAGCAGCGTAGGGCTAGCGGGGGTCCACCAAGAGACCCAGTACTTC
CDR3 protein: CASSVGLAGVHQETQYF

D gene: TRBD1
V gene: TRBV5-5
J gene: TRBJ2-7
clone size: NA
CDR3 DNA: TGTGCCAGCAGCTTGTCTAGGGGGCGGAAGTACTTC
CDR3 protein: CASSLSRGRKYF

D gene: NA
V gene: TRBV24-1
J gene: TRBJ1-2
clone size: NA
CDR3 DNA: TGTGCCACCAGCCAACCAGGTTATGGCTACACCTTC
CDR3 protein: CATSQPGYGYTF

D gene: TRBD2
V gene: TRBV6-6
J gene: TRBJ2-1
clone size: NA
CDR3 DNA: TGTGCCAGCAGTCCCCGGACTAGCGGGGGCTCCTACAATGAGCAGTTCTTC
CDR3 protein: CASSPRTSGGSYNEQFF

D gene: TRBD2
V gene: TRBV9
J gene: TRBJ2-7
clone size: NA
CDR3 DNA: TGTGCCAGCAGCGTAGGTCTAGCGGGGGGACTCAAGGACTACGAGCAGTACTTC
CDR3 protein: CASSVGLAGGLKDYEQYF

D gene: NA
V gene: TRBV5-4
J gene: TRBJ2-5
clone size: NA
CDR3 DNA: TGTGCCAGCAGCCAGGGGGGGCAAGAGACCCAGTACTTC
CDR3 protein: CASSQGGQETQYF